A selection of T cell receptor beta chains follows, all from one sample in a study of shared clonotypes between healthy human individuals. Produced via immunoSEQ multiplex PCR; TCRdb's table is partial and in-frame only. The sample comprises around 1.9 million clones, about 93% of which are singletons, and over 1.5% rests with the top ten. Input material: naive CD8+ T cells from PBMCs. All receptors come from a man between 18 and 35 years old in good health. Some clones in this sample may be carry-over from other donors' samples. Each CDR3 is given with its conserved first and last residue. D genes are given only for firm matches. Clone sizes are given selectively: once, few, many, or a class where the clone is expanded.

>TRBJ2-7|.|TRBV29-1|TRBD2
TGCAGCGTTGTGGGGACTAGCGGATACCCGCAGTACTTC
CSVVGTSGYPQYF
>TRBJ2-1|.|TRBV7-3|.
TGTGCCAGCAGCACAACGAGGGGCATCGGCAATGAGCAGTTCTTC
CASSTTRGIGNEQFF
>TRBJ2-1|.|TRBV27|.
TGTGCCAGCAGTTTAATACTAGGTGGTAATGAGCAGTTCTTC
CASSLILGGNEQFF
>TRBJ1-1|.|TRBV6-1|.
TGTGCCAGCAGGATAGAGTACACTGAAGCTTTCTTT
CASRIEYTEAFF
>TRBJ1-2|.|TRBV12-5|.
TGTGCTAGTGGGGACAGCCCCTCGAGTGGCTACACCTTC
CASGDSPSSGYTF
>TRBJ2-1|.|TRBV25-1|.
TGTGCCAGCAGTGAATCGGGCCGGGTCGACAATGAGCAGTTCTTC
CASSESGRVDNEQFF
>TRBJ2-7|.|TRBV9|TRBD1
TGTGCCAGCAGCCCAGAAGGACAGGGAAGGATCTACGAGCAGTACTTC
CASSPEGQGRIYEQYF
>TRBJ2-1|.|TRBV29-1|TRBD2
TGCAGCGTTCTTGTGGGAGGGTTGGAGAGGGAGCAGTTCTTC
CSVLVGGLEREQFF
>TRBJ2-2|.|TRBV19|TRBD1
TGTGCCAGTAGTACCGGGACAGGGGTCCCCGGGGAGCTGTTTTTT
CASSTGTGVPGELFF
>TRBJ2-1|.|TRBV2|TRBD1
TGTGCCAGCAGTGAAGGGACAGGGGGCGCGAACAATGAGCAGTTCTTC
CASSEGTGGANNEQFF
>TRBJ2-1|.|TRBV6-4|.
TGTGCCAGCAGTGTGGACATTACTTTCTCCTACAATGAGCAGTTCTTC
CASSVDITFSYNEQFF
>TRBJ2-7|.|TRBV10-3|TRBD1
TGTGCCATCAGTGTTAACCGGGACAGGAGCTCCTACGAGCAGTACTTC
CAISVNRDRSSYEQYF
>TRBJ2-1|.|TRBV23-1|.
TGCGCCGGAAAGGGAGGGGGCGCCGACAATGAGCAGTTCTTC
CAGKGGGADNEQFF
>TRBJ2-1|once|TRBV7-2|.
TGTGCCAGCAGCTCACTAGCCGCTAAGGGTAATGAGCAGTTCTTC
CASSSLAAKGNEQFF
>TRBJ1-1|.|TRBV6-5|.
TGTGCCAGCAGTAATCCGGGGACTGAAGCTTTCTTT
CASSNPGTEAFF
>TRBJ1-3|.|TRBV4-1|.
TGCGCCAGCAGCCAATCCATATCGACAGACCGCTCTGGAAACACCATATATTTT
CASSQSISTDRSGNTIYF
>TRBJ2-7|.|TRBV7-9|.
TGTGCCAGCAGCTCCGCACCGAGGCTTTTGGAGCAGTACTTC
CASSSAPRLLEQYF
>TRBJ2-1|.|TRBV6-5|TRBD1
TGTGCCAGCAGTGCGGGACAGGGTCATTTGGATGAGCAGTTCTTC
CASSAGQGHLDEQFF
>TRBJ2-1|.|TRBV29-1|TRBD1
TGCAGCGTGTGGACAGGTTCCTACAATGAGCAGTTCTTC
CSVWTGSYNEQFF
>TRBJ1-1|.|TRBV27|.
TGTGCCAGCAGTTTAAGTGGCTGGCAGAACACTGAAGCTTTCTTT
CASSLSGWQNTEAFF
>TRBJ2-7|.|TRBV11-2|.
TGTGCCAGCAGCTTCTCCGAGCAGTACTTC
CASSFSEQYF
>TRBJ2-3|.|TRBV13|TRBD2
TGTGCCAGCAGCCCCCGGACTAGCGGGAGTGAGACAGATACGCAGTATTTT
CASSPRTSGSETDTQYF
>TRBJ1-5|few|TRBV5-6|.
TGTGCCAGCAGCGCTGGACAGAATAGCAATCAGCCCCAGCATTTT
CASSAGQNSNQPQHF
>TRBJ1-1|few|TRBV29-1|.
TGCAGCGTTGAAGGTGGGGTAGGGGAAGCTTTCTTT
CSVEGGVGEAFF
>TRBJ2-1|.|TRBV11-2|.
TGTGCCAGCAGCTTAGTCAGGGGAAGGGGCTACAATGAGCAGTTCTTC
CASSLVRGRGYNEQFF
>TRBJ1-5|.|TRBV4-1|.
TGCGCCAGCAGCCAAGGAGAGGGACCAAGCGATCAGCCCCAGCATTTT
CASSQGEGPSDQPQHF
>TRBJ2-4|.|TRBV9|.
TGTGCCAGCAGCCCCACCGGCCTCCTCCAAAACATTCAGTACTTC
CASSPTGLLQNIQYF
>TRBJ2-3|once|TRBV15|TRBD1
TGTGCCACCGGACAGGGTCTTATTAGCACAGATACGCAGTATTTT
CATGQGLISTDTQYF
>TRBJ2-2|.|TRBV11-2|TRBD2
TGTGCCAGCGGCTCGCGGCTAGCGGGAGGCCGGGGGGAGCTGTTTTTT
CASGSRLAGGRGELFF
>TRBJ2-2|.|TRBV6-5|.
TGTGCCAGCAGTTATTTTGCGGGGTCCGGGGAGCTGTTTTTT
CASSYFAGSGELFF
>TRBJ2-1|.|TRBV12-5|TRBD2
TGTGCTAGTGGTTCTTCGACTAGCGGGCCGCCGCCGGAGCAGTTCTTC
CASGSSTSGPPPEQFF
>TRBJ1-1|.|TRBV7-2|.
TGTGCCAGCAGCTGGGGGGTGATGGCAGGGGCTTTCTTT
CASSWGVMAGAFF
>TRBJ1-4|.|TRBV7-9|TRBD1
TGTGCCAGCAGCGAGCGGACAGGGCGTAATGAAAAACTGTTTTTT
CASSERTGRNEKLFF
>TRBJ1-1|.|TRBV13|.
TGTGCCAGCAGCTTGGGCAGAGGGAGCACTGAAGCTTTCTTT
CASSLGRGSTEAFF
>TRBJ2-1|.|TRBV6-5|.
TGTGCCAGCAGTTACTCGTTAGGGAGGAATGAGCAGTTCTTC
CASSYSLGRNEQFF
>TRBJ1-4|.|TRBV4-1|TRBD1
TGCGCCAGCAGCCACGGCCCCGGGACAGGGGGCAAAAAACTGTTTTTT
CASSHGPGTGGKKLFF
>TRBJ2-1|.|TRBV5-1|TRBD2
TGCGCCAGCAGCTTGGCTAGCGGGCCCCGGCAGGAGCAGTTCTTC
CASSLASGPRQEQFF
>TRBJ1-5|.|TRBV27|TRBD1
TGTGCCAGCAGTCCCCGGACAGGGGCTCAGCCCCAGCATTTT
CASSPRTGAQPQHF
>TRBJ2-7|.|TRBV7-9|.
TGTGCCACCTCCAGGGCGTCCGACTACGAGCAGTACTTC
CATSRASDYEQYF
>TRBJ2-7|.|TRBV7-9|.
TGTGCCAGCAGCCCCCCCGGGGTAGTCGAGCAGTACTTC
CASSPPGVVEQYF
>TRBJ2-2|.|TRBV28|TRBD2
TGTGCCAGCAGTCCGGCTAGCGGGTCCACCGGGGAGCTGTTTTTT
CASSPASGSTGELFF
>TRBJ1-4|.|TRBV7-8|.
TGTGCCAGCAGCTTAGGCAGGGTAGGGGAAAAACTGTTTTTT
CASSLGRVGEKLFF
>TRBJ2-7|once|TRBV11-1|TRBD2
TGTGCCAGCAGCCCAACTAGCGGGGTTATTTACGAGCAGTACTTC
CASSPTSGVIYEQYF
>TRBJ2-2|.|TRBV7-9|.
TGTGCCAGCAGCTTAGCCTTAGGAGACAGCTCCTCGAACACCGGGGAGCTGTTTTTT
CASSLALGDSSSNTGELFF
>TRBJ1-1|.|TRBV27|.
TGTGCCAGCAGGATACTACGTGGGGAGACTGAAGCTTTCTTT
CASRILRGETEAFF
>TRBJ2-2|.|TRBV7-6|TRBD2
TGTGCCAGCAGCGGAGGACTAGCGGGATTCACCGGGGAGCTGTTTTTT
CASSGGLAGFTGELFF
>TRBJ2-7|.|TRBV14|.
TGTGCCAGCAGCCAAGGGGCAGCTGCTTCCTACGAGCAGTACTTC
CASSQGAAASYEQYF
>TRBJ2-7|.|TRBV9|.
TGTGCCAGCAGCGAAGGTGGGGCCTACGAGCAGTACTTC
CASSEGGAYEQYF
>TRBJ1-1|.|TRBV28|.
TGTGCCAGCAGCTTTATACAGGGTTACACTGAAGCTTTCTTT
CASSFIQGYTEAFF